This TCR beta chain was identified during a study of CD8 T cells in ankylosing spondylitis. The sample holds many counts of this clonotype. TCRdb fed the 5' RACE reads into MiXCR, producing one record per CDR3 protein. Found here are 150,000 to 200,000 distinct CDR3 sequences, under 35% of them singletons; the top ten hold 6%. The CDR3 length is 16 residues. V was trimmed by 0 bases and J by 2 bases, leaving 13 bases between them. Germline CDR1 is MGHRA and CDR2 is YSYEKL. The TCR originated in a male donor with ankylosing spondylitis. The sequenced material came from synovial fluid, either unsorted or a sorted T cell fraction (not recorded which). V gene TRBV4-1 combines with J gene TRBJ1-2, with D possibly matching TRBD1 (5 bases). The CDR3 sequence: CASSQDLDRSNYGYTF. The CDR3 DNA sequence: TGCGCCAGCAGCCAAGATCTAGACAGATCGAACTATGGCTACACCTTC.